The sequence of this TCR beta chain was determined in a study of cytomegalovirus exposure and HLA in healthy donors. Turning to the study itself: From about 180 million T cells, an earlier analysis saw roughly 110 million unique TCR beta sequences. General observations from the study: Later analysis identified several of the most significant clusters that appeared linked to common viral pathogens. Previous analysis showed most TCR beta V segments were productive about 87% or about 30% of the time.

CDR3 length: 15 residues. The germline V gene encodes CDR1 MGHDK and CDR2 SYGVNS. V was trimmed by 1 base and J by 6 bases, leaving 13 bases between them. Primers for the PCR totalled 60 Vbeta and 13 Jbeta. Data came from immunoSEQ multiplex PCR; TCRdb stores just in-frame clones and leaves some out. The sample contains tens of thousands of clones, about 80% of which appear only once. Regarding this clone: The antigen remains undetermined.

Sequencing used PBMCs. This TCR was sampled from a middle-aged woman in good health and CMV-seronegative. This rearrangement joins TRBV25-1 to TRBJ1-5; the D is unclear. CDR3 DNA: TGTGCCAGCAGTGAATCGGGTGTTCGGGGTCAGCCCCAGCATTTT. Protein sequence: CASSESGVRGQPQHF.